This T cell receptor beta chain was identified in a study of T cells in Graves' hyperthyroidism and ophthalmopathy. Study information: Peripheral blood specimens were obtained at initial diagnosis, prior to any treatment.

Researchers amplified the TCR beta CDR3 regions from RNA transcripts. The TCR CDR3 first-round RT-PCR relied on the HTBI primer set. TCRdb re-derived calls from the multiplex PCR reads in MiXCR, one entry per CDR3 protein. This sample has 300,000 to 450,000 distinct CDR3 sequences; around 16% occur once, and the top ten carry roughly 26%. Source material: blood. This TCR was sampled from a woman younger than 30 with Graves' hyperthyroidism that later progressed to Graves' ophthalmopathy.

CDR3 nucleotides: TGTGCCAGCAGTTACTCGCCGGTATTCTCTGGAAACACCATATATTTT. Its translation is CASSYSPVFSGNTIYF. The gene calls are TRBV6-2 or TRBV6-3 and TRBJ1-3; D gene uncertain. V lost 0 bases to trimming and J lost 0 bases, with 9 bases between them. Germline lookup yields CDR1 MNHEY and CDR2 SVGEGT. The CDR3 runs 16 residues.